This T cell receptor beta chain was captured by sequencing in a study of early T cells in non-severe SARS-CoV-2 infection. This clonotype was detected a few times. Molecules of cDNA were individually given unique molecular identifiers that were attached to them. TCRdb recomputed calls from the 5' RACE reads with MiXCR, one row per CDR3 protein. The sample has roughly 40,000 distinct CDR3 sequences; about 4% are singletons. This CDR3 is 15 amino acids long. Between the trimmed V and J ends, which lost 4 bases and 2 bases, there was a span of 14 bases. CDR1 SGHKS and CDR2 YYEKEE come from the germline V gene (reference sequence).

This chain joins TRBV5-5 and TRBJ2-3, with D possibly matching TRBD1 (6 bases). Sequenced material: whole blood. This receptor was taken from an adult who was a healthcare worker with PCR-confirmed SARS-CoV-2 infection or an uninfected control (not recorded which). The CDR3 DNA sequence: TGTGCCAGCAGCCCAAGACAGGATTTCACAGATACGCAGTATTTT. This sequence encodes CASSPRQDFTDTQYF.